This T cell receptor (beta chain) was sequenced during a study of preoperative IRX-2 immunotherapy in early breast cancer. The table came from immunoSEQ multiplex PCR; TCRdb's copy has only in-frame clones and leaves some out. The table records about 5,600 clones, less than 80% of them present only once. The CDR3 runs 13 residues. The germline V gene has CDR1 LNHDA and CDR2 SQIVND (reference sequence). Deletions cut 4 bases from V and 4 bases from J, with 8 bases between. Documented treatment: preoperative locoregional IRX-2 cytokine immunotherapy. Preoperative locoregional IRX-2 cytokine immunotherapy was tested in the phase Ib source study.

This chain connects TRBV19 to TRBJ1-5; D call uncertain. Sequenced here: tumor tissue, sampled before IRX-2 immunotherapy. The TCR sequence derives from a human donor with breast cancer. The CDR3 spells CASSKNSNQPQHF. The CDR3 DNA is TGTGCCAGTAGTAAGAACAGTAATCAGCCCCAGCATTTT.